The source of this T cell receptor beta chain is a study of shared clonotypes between healthy human individuals. This clone occurred once. Germline CDR1 SGHNT, CDR2 YYREEE (reference sequence). The CDR3 runs 14 residues. Trimming stripped 2 bases from V and 7 bases from J, with 15 bases between. TCRdb's copy holds only in-frame clones and misses some; the assay was immunoSEQ multiplex PCR. Of about 1.1 million clones listed, about 80% are singletons. This TCR was sampled from a man between 18 and 35 years old in good health. Some clones in this sample may be carry-over from other donors' samples. V usage is TRBV5-4 and J usage is TRBJ1-1; D is uncertain. Source material: memory CD4+ T cells from PBMCs. Subset indicated: CD45RA-negative fraction. The chain's CDR3 is CASSFRVDTNEAFF. DNA of the CDR3: TGTGCCAGCAGCTTTCGCGTAGACACCAATGAAGCTTTCTTT.